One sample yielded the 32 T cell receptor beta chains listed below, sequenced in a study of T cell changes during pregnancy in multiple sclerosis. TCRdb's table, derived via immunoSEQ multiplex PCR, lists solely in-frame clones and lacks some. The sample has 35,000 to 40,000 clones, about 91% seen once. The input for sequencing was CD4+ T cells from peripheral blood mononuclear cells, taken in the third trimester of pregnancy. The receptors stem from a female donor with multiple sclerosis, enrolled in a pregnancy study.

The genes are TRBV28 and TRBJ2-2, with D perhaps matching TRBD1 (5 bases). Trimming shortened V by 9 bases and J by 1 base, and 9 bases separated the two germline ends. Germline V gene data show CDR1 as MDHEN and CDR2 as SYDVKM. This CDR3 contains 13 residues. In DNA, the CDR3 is TGTGCCAGTTTACAGGTGAACACCGGGGAGCTGTTTTTT. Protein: CASLQVNTGELFF.

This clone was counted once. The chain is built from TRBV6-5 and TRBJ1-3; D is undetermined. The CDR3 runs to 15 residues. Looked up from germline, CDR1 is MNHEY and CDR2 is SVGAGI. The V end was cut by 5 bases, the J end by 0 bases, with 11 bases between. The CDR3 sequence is CASSRDRDSGNTIYF. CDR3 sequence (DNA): TGTGCCAGCAGTCGAGACCGGGACTCTGGAAACACCATATATTTT.

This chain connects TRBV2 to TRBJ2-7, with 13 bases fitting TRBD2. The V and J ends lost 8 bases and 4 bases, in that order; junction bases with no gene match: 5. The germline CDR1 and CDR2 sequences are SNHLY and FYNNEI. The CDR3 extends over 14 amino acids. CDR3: CASQEGLAGYEQYF. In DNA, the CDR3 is TGTGCCAGCCAAGAGGGACTAGCGGGGTACGAGCAGTACTTC. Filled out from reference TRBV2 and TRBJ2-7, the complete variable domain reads EPEVTQTPSHQVTQMGQEVILRCVPISNHLYFYWYRQILGQKVEFLVSFYNNEISEKSEIFDDQFSVERPDGSNFTLKIRSTKLEDSAMYFCASQEGLAGYEQYFGPGTRLTVT.

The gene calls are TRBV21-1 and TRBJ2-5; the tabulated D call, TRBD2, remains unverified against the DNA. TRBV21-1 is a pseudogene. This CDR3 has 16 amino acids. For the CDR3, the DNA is TGTGCCAGCAGCAAAGGTCCGGGGGGGCCCCAAGAGACCCAGTACTTC. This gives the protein CASSKGPGGPQETQYF.

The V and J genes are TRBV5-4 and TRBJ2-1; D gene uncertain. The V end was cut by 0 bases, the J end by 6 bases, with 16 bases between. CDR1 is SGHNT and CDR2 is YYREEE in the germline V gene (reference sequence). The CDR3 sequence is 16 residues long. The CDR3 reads CASSLGGPSMSNEQFF. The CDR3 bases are TGTGCCAGCAGCTTGGGAGGCCCCTCGATGTCCAATGAGCAGTTCTTC.

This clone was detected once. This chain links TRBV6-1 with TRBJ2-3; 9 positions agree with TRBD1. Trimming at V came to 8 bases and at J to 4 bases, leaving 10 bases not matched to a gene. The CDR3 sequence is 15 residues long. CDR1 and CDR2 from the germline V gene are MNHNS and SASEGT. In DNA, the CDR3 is TGTGCCAGCCTACCGGGACAGGGCGTTTCAGATACGCAGTATTTT. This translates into CASLPGQGVSDTQYF.

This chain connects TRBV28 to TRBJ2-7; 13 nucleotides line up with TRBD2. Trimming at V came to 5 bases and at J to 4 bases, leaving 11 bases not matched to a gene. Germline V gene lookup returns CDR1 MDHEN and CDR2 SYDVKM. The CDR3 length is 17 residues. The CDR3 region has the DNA TGTGCCAGCAGTAACCCATTGACTAGCGGGAGGATGTACGAGCAGTACTTC. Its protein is CASSNPLTSGRMYEQYF.

CDR3 region: CASSDGGQGGPWDTEAFF. As DNA, the CDR3 is TGTGCCAGCAGTGACGGGGGACAGGGCGGTCCATGGGACACTGAAGCTTTCTTT. The chain carries TRBV6-4 and TRBJ1-1; TRBD1 matches 9 bases. After removal of 2 bases from V and 3 bases from J, the junction contained 13 bases not matched to a gene. CDR3 length equals 18 residues. Per germline, CDR1 MRHNA and CDR2 SNTAGT.

The CDR3 sequence: CASSNKGGNQPQHF. The CDR3 DNA sequence: TGTGCCAGCAGCAACAAGGGGGGCAATCAGCCCCAGCATTTT. The genes are TRBV6-5 and TRBJ1-5; maybe TRBD1 (6 bases). The CDR3 consists of 14 residues. Germline CDR1 reads MNHEY; CDR2 reads SVGAGI. Trimming took off 6 bases at V and 2 bases at J, with 11 bases between the two ends.

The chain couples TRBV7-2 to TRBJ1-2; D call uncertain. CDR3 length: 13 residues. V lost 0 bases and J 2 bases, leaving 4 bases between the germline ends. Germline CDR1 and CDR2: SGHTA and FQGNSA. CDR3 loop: CASSLARNYGYTF. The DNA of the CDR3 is TGTGCCAGCAGCTTAGCCAGAAACTATGGCTACACCTTC.

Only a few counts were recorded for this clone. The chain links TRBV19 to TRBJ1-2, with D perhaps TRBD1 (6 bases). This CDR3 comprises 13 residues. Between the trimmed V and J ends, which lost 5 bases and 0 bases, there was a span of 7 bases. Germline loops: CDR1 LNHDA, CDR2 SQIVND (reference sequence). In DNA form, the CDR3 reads TGTGCCAGTAGTCGGGACACTAACTATGGCTACACCTTC. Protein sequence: CASSRDTNYGYTF.

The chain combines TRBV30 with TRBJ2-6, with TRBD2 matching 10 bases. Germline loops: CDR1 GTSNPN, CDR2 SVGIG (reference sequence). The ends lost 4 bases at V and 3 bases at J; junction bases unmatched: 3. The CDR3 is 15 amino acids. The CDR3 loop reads CAWTSGSGGANVLTF. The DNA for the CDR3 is TGTGCCTGGACTAGCGGGAGTGGTGGGGCCAACGTCCTGACTTTC.

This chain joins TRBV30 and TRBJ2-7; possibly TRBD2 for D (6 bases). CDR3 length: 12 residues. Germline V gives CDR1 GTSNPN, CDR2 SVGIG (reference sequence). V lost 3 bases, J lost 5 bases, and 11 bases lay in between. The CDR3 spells CAWRREAHEQYF. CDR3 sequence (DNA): TGTGCCTGGAGAAGGGAGGCCCACGAGCAGTACTTC. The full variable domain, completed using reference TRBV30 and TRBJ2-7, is SQTIHQWPATLVQPVGSPLSLECTVEGTSNPNLYWYRQAAGRGLQLLFYSVGIGQISSEVPQNLSASRPQDRQFILSSKKLLLSDSGFYLCAWRREAHEQYFGPGTRLTVT.

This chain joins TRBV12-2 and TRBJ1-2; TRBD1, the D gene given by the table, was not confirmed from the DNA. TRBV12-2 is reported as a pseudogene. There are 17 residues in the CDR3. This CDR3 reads CASRLAATGSAYYGYTF. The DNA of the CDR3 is TGTGCAAGTCGCTTAGCGGCAACAGGGTCCGCTTACTATGGCTACACCTTC.

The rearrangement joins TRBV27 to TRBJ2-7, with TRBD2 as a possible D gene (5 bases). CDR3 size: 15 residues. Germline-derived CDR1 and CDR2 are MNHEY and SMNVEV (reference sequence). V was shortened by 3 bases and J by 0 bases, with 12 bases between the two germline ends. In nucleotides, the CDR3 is TGTGCCAGCAGTTTTCGTGTAGGGAGCTCCTACGAGCAGTACTTC. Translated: CASSFRVGSSYEQYF.

This CDR3 is CASSMQQGFYEQYF. The CDR3 nucleotides are TGTGCCAGTAGTATGCAACAGGGGTTTTACGAGCAGTACTTC. This chain connects TRBV19 to TRBJ2-7, with 7 bases matching TRBD1. The CDR3 spans 14 residues. V trimming: 3 bases; J trimming: 4 bases; junction bases outside the gene matches: 6. The V gene's germline CDR1 is LNHDA and CDR2 SQIVND (reference sequence).

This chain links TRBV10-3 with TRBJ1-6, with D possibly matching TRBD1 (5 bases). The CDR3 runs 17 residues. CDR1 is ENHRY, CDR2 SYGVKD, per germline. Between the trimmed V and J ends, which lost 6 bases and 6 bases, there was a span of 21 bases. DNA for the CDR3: TGTGCCATCAGCCCTTGGTCTCAGGGAGGTCCTAATTCACCCCTCCACTTT. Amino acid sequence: CAISPWSQGGPNSPLHF.

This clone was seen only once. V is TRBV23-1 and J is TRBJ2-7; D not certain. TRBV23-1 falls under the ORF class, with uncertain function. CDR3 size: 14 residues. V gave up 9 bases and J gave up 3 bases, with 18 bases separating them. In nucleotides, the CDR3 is TGCGCCAGATTTGTGTTGCCAGTTCTCTACGAGCAGTACTTC. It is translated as CARFVLPVLYEQYF.

CDR3 sequence reads: CASSEIGQGLGGYTF. CDR3 sequence (DNA): TGTGCCAGCAGTGAAATAGGACAGGGTTTAGGAGGCTACACCTTC. The V gene is TRBV2, the J gene TRBJ1-2; 8 nucleotides agree with TRBD1. CDR1 SNHLY and CDR2 FYNNEI come from the germline V gene. Losses at the gene ends were 2 bases for V and 8 bases for J; bases not matched to a gene: 10. The CDR3 length is 15 residues. The complete variable domain, with remaining parts taken from reference TRBV2 and TRBJ1-2, reads EPEVTQTPSHQVTQMGQEVILRCVPISNHLYFYWYRQILGQKVEFLVSFYNNEISEKSEIFDDQFSVERPDGSNFTLKIRSTKLEDSAMYFCASSEIGQGLGGYTFGSGTRLTVV.

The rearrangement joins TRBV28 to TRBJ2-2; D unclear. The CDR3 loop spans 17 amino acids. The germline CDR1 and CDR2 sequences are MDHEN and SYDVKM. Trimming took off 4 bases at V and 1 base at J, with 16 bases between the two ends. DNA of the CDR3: TGTGCCAGCAGTTCCCCGACGTTGAGACAGAACACCGGGGAGCTGTTTTTT. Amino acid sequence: CASSSPTLRQNTGELFF.

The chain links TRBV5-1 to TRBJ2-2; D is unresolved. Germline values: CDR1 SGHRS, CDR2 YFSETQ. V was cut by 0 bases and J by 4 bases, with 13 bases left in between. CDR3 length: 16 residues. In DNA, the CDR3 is TGCGCCAGCAGCTTGGCGCTCAGGAAGGTCACCGGGGAGCTGTTTTTT. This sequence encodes CASSLALRKVTGELFF. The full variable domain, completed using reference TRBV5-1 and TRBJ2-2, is KAGVTQTPRYLIKTRGQQVTLSCSPISGHRSVSWYQQTPGQGLQFLFEYFSETQRNKGNFPGRFSGRQFSNSRSEMNVSTLELGDSALYLCASSLALRKVTGELFFGEGSRLTVL.

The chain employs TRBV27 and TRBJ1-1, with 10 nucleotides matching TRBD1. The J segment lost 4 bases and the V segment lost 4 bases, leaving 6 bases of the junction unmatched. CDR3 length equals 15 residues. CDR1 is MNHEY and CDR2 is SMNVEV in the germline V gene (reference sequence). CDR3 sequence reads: CASSSTTGGVTEAFF. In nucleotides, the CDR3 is TGTGCCAGCAGTTCCACGACAGGGGGCGTCACTGAAGCTTTCTTT.

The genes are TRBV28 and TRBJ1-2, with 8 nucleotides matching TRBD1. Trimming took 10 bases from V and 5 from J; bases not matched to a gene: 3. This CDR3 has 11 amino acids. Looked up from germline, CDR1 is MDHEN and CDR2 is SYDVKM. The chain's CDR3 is CATRQGYGYTF. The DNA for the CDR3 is TGTGCCACAAGACAGGGGTATGGCTACACCTTC.

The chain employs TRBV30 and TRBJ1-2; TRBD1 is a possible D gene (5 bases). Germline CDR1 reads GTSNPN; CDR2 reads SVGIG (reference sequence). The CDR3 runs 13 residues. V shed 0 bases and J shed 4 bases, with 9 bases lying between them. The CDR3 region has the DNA TGTGCCTGGAGTGTACGGGGGGGCTATGGCTACACCTTC. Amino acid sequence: CAWSVRGGYGYTF.

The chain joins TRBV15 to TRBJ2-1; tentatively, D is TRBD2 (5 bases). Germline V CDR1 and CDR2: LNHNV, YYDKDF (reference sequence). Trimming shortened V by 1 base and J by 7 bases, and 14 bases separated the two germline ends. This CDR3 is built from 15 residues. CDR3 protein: CATSRARGLNNEQFF. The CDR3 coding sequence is TGTGCCACCAGCAGAGCCCGGGGTCTTAATAATGAGCAGTTCTTC.

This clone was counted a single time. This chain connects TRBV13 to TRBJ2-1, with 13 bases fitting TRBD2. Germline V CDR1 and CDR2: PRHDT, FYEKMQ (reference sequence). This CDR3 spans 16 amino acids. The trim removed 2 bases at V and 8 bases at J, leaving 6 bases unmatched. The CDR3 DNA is TGTGCCAGCAGCTTAAGACTAGCGGGAGGTTTCGATGAGCAGTTCTTC. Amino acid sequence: CASSLRLAGGFDEQFF.

CDR3 sequence reads: CASRAGRVNEQFF. The CDR3 DNA is TGTGCCAGCAGGGCAGGGAGGGTCAATGAGCAGTTCTTC. This chain uses TRBV2 with TRBJ2-1; 7 nucleotides match TRBD2. From germline, CDR1 is SNHLY and CDR2 FYNNEI. The J segment lost 6 bases and the V segment lost 6 bases, leaving 5 bases of the junction unmatched. The CDR3 spans 13 residues.

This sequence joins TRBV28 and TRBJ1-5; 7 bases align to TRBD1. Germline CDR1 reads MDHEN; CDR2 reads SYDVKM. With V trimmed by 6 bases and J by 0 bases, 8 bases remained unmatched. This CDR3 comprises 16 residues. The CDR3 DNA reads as TGTGCCAGCAGATCCGGACAGGTTCTTAGCAATCAGCCCCAGCATTTT. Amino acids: CASRSGQVLSNQPQHF.

CDR3 region: CASSHGQGADEQYF. The CDR3 DNA reads TGTGCCAGCAGTCATGGACAGGGGGCCGACGAGCAGTACTTC. The gene calls are TRBV6-6 and TRBJ2-7; TRBD1 aligns across 11 bases. After removal of 5 bases from V and 5 bases from J, the junction contained 5 bases not matched to a gene. Germline-derived CDR1 and CDR2 are MNHNY and SVGAGI (reference sequence). The CDR3 extends over 14 amino acids.

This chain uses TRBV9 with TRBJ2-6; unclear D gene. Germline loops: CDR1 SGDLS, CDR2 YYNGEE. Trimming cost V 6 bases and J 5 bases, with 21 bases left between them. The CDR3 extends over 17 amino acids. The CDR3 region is CASTPPFKQSRANVLTF. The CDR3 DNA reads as TGTGCCAGCACTCCACCGTTCAAACAAAGTCGGGCCAACGTCCTGACTTTC.

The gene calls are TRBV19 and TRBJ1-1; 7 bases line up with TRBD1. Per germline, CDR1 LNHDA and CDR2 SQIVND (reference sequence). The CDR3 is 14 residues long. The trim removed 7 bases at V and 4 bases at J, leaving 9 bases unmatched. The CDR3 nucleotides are TGTGCCAGTACCCTGACAGGGTGGGGCACTGAAGCTTTCTTT. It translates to CASTLTGWGTEAFF. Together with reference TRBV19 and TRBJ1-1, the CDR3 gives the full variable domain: DGGITQSPKYLFRKEGQNVTLSCEQNLNHDAMYWYRQDPGQGLRLIYYSQIVNDFQKGDIAEGYSVSREKKESFPLTVTSAQKNPTAFYLCASTLTGWGTEAFFGQGTRLTVV.

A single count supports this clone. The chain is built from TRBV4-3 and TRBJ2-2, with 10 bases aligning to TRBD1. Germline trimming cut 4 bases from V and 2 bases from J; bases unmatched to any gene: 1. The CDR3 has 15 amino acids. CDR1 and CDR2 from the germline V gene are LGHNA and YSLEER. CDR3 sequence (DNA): TGCGCCAGCAGCCGACAGGGGGCAAACACCGGGGAGCTGTTTTTT. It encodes CASSRQGANTGELFF.